This TCR beta chain is from a study of blood T cell repertoires in COVID-19. Sequenced by immunoSEQ multiplex PCR; TCRdb stores in-frame clones only, minus some. The repertoire includes some 200,000 clones, around nine tenths of them detected once, and roughly 3.5% sits in the top ten. This clone has only one observation. The sequencing input was peripheral blood. The TCR originated in a man in his sixties or seventies with acute or convalescent COVID-19.

This CDR3 reads CASSLGRQVSGNTIYF. The CDR3 DNA reads as TGCGCCAGCAGCTTGGGCCGACAGGTCTCTGGAAACACCATATATTTT. This rearrangement joins TRBV5-1 to TRBJ1-3; D perhaps matches TRBD1 (6 bases). The CDR3 has 16 amino acids. Per the germline V gene, CDR1 is SGHRS and CDR2 is YFSETQ. Between the trimmed V and J ends, which lost 0 bases and 0 bases, there was a span of 10 bases. The entire variable domain, with the rest obtained from reference TRBV5-1 and TRBJ1-3, is as follows: KAGVTQTPRYLIKTRGQQVTLSCSPISGHRSVSWYQQTPGQGLQFLFEYFSETQRNKGNFPGRFSGRQFSNSRSEMNVSTLELGDSALYLCASSLGRQVSGNTIYFGEGSWLTVV.